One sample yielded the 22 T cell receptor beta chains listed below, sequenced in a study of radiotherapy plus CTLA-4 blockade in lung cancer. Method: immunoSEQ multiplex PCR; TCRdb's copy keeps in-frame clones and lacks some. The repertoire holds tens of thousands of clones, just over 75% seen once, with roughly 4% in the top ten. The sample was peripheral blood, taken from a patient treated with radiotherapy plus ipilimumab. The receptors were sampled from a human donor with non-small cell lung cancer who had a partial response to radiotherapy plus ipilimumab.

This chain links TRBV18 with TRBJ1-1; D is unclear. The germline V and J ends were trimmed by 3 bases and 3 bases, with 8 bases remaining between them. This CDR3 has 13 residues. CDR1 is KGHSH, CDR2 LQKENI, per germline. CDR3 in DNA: TGTGCCAGCTCACCGCCGGGTGACACTGAAGCTTTCTTT. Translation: CASSPPGDTEAFF. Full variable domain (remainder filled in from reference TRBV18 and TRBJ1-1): NAGVMQNPRHLVRRRGQEARLRCSPMKGHSHVYWYRQLPEEGLKFMVYLQKENIIDESGMPKERFSAEFPKEGPSILRIQQVVRGDSAAYFCASSPPGDTEAFFGQGTRLTVV.

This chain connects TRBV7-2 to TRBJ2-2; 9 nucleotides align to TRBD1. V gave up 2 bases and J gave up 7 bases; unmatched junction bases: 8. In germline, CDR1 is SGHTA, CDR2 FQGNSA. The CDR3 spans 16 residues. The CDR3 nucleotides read TGTGCCAGCAGCTTATCGCCACAGGGGGCTAGCGGGGAGCTGTTTTTT. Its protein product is CASSLSPQGASGELFF. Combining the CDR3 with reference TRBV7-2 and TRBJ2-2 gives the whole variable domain GAGVSQSPSNKVTEKGKDVELRCDPISGHTALYWYRQSLGQGLEFLIYFQGNSAPDKSGLPSDRFSAERTGGSVSTLTIQRTQQEDSAVYLCASSLSPQGASGELFFGEGSRLTVL.

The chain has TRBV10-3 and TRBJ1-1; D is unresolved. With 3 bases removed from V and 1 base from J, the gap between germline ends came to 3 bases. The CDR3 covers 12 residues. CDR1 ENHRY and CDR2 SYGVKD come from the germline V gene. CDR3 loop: CAISDGNTEAFF. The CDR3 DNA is TGTGCCATCAGTGACGGGAACACTGAAGCTTTCTTT.

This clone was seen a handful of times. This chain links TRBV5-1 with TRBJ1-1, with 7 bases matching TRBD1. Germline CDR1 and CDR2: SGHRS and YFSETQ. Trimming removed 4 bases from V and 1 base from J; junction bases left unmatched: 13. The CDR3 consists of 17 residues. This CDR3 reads CASSPPVQGEANTEAFF. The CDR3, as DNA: TGCGCCAGCAGCCCACCGGTGCAGGGGGAAGCGAACACTGAAGCTTTCTTT.

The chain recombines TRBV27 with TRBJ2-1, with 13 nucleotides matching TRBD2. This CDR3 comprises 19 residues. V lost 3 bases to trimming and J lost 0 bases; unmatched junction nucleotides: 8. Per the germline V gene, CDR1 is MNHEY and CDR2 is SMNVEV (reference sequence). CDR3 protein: CASSFPTSGGRSSYNEQFF. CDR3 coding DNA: TGTGCCAGCAGTTTTCCGACTAGCGGGGGGCGAAGCTCCTACAATGAGCAGTTCTTC.

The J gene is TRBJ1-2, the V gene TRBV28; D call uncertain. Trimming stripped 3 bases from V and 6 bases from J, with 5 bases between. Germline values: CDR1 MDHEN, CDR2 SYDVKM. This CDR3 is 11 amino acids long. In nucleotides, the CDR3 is TGTGCCAGCAGTTTCGGGAATGGCTACACCTTC. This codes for CASSFGNGYTF.

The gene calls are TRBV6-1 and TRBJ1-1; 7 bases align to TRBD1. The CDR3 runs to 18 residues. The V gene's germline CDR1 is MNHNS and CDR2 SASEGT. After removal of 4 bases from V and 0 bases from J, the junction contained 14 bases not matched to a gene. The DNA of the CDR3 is TGTGCCAGCAGTGCCATCCTCGGGACAGTCGCTATGAACACTGAAGCTTTCTTT. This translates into CASSAILGTVAMNTEAFF.

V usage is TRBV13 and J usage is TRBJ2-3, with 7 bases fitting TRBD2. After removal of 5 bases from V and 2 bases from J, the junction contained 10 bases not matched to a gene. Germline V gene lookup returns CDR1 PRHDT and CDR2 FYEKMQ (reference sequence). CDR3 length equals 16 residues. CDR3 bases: TGTGCCAGCAGCAAGGGGACCGGGGGGAACACAGATACGCAGTATTTT. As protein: CASSKGTGGNTDTQYF. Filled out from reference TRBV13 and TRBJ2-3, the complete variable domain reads AAGVIQSPRHLIKEKRETATLKCYPIPRHDTVYWYQQGPGQDPQFLISFYEKMQSDKGSIPDRFSAQQFSDYHSELNMSSLELGDSALYFCASSKGTGGNTDTQYFGPGTRLTVL.

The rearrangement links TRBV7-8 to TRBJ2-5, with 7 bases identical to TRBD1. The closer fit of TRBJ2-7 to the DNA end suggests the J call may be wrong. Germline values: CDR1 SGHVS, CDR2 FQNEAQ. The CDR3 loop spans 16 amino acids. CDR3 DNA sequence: TGTGCCAGCAGCAGCAGACCGAGGGGGCTGACCTACGAGCAGTACTTC. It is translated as CASSSRPRGLTYEQYF.

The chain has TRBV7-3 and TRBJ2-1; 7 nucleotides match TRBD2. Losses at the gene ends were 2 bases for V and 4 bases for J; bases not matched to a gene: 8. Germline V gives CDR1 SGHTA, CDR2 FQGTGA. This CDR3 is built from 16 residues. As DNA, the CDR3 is TGTGCCAGCAGCTTATCCGCGGGGAGGGTTTACAATGAGCAGTTCTTC. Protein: CASSLSAGRVYNEQFF. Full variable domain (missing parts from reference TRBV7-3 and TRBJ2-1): GAGVSQTPSNKVTEKGKYVELRCDPISGHTALYWYRQSLGQGPEFLIYFQGTGAADDSGLPNDRFFAVRPEGSVSTLKIQRTERGDSAVYLCASSLSAGRVYNEQFFGPGTRLTVL.

The CDR3: CASSLFEATEAFF. The DNA of the CDR3 is TGTGCCAGCAGCTTATTCGAAGCGACTGAAGCTTTCTTT. The V gene is TRBV7-9, the J gene TRBJ1-1; no definite D call. Germline lookup yields CDR1 SEHNR and CDR2 FQNEAQ (reference sequence). The CDR3 totals 13 residues. Trimming stripped 2 bases from V and 5 bases from J, with 9 bases between.

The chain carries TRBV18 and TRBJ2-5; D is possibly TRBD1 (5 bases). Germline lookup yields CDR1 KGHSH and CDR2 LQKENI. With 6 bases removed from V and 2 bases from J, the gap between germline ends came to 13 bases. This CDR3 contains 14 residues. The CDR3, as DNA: TGTGCCAGCTCCCTAGGAGCAGGGCAAGAGACCCAGTACTTC. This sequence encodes CASSLGAGQETQYF.

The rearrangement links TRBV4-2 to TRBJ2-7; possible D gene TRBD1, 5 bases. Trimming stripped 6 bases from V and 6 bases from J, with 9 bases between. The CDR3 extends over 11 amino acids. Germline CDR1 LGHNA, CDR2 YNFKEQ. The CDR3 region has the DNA TGTGCCAGCAGTAGGGGCGGCGAGCAGTACTTC. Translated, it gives CASSRGGEQYF.

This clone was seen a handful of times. The CDR3 loop reads CASTPKGISNTEAFF. In nucleotides, the CDR3 is TGTGCCAGCACCCCTAAGGGGATATCGAACACTGAAGCTTTCTTT. This rearrangement joins TRBV6-5 to TRBJ1-1; the D gene is possibly TRBD1 (5 bases). Germline CDR1 MNHEY, CDR2 SVGAGI. This CDR3 comprises 15 residues. Trimming stripped 7 bases from V and 1 base from J, with 16 bases between.

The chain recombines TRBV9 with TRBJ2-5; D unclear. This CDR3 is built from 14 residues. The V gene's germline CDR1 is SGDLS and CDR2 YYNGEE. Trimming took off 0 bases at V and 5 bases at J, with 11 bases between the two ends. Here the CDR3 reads CASSVDSARETQYF. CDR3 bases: TGTGCCAGCAGCGTAGACTCAGCCAGGGAGACCCAGTACTTC.

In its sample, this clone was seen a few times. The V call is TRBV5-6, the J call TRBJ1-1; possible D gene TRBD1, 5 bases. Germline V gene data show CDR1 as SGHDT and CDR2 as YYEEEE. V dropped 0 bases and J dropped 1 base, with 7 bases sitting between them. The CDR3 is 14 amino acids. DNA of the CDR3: TGTGCCAGCAGCTTGGGGGGCGGGAACACTGAAGCTTTCTTT. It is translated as CASSLGGGNTEAFF.

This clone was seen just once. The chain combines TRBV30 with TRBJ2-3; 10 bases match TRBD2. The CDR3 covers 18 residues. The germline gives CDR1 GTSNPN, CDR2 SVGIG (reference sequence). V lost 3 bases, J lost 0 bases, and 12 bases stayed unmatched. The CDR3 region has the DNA TGTGCCTGGAGCCGGCCTAGCGGGGGACCTTCTAGCACAGATACGCAGTATTTT. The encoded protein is CAWSRPSGGPSSTDTQYF.

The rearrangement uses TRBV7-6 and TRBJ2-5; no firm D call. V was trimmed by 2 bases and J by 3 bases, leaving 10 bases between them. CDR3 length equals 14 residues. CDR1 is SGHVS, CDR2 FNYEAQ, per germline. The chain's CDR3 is CASSLTPGKETQYF. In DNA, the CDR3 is TGTGCCAGCAGCTTAACTCCCGGTAAAGAGACCCAGTACTTC.

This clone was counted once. CDR3 DNA: TGTGCCAGCAGCTTAGGGAGCTACGAGCAGTACTTC. It specifies CASSLGSYEQYF. V gene TRBV7-9 combines with J gene TRBJ2-7; no firm D call. Germline V CDR1 and CDR2: SEHNR, FQNEAQ (reference sequence). V was trimmed by 1 base and J by 3 bases, leaving 4 bases between them. The CDR3 extends over 12 amino acids.

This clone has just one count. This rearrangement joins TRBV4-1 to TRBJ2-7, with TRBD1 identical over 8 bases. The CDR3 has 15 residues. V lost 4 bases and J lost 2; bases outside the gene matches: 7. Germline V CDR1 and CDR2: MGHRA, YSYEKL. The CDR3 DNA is TGCGCCAGCAGCCGGGTTGGACAGGGCCCCTACGAGCAGTACTTC. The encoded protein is CASSRVGQGPYEQYF.

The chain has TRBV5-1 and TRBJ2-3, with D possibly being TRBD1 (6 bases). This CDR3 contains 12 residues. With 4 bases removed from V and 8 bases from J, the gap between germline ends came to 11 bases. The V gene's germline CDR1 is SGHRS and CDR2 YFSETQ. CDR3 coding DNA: TGCGCCAGCAGCGGGGGCCTCGGTACGCAGTATTTT. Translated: CASSGGLGTQYF.

CDR3 in amino acids: CASSLSTDTQYF. The CDR3 bases are TGTGCCAGCAGCCTTAGCACAGATACGCAGTATTTT. The chain uses TRBV7-9 and TRBJ2-3; D gene ambiguous. CDR3 length: 12 amino acids. The germline CDR1 and CDR2 sequences are SEHNR and FQNEAQ (reference sequence). V was clipped by 5 bases and J by 0 bases, with 3 bases between them.